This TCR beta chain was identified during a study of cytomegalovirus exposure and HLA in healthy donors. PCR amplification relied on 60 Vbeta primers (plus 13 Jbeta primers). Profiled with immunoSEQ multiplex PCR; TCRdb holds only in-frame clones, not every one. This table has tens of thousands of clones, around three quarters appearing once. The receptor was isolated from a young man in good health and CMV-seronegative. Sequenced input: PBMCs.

Here the CDR3 DNA reads TGTGCCAGCAGCTCTGGACAAGGCAATGAGCAGTTCTTC. Translated, it gives CASSSGQGNEQFF. The chain has TRBV7-9 and TRBJ2-1; D possibly corresponds to TRBD1 (5 bases). The ends were cut back, 4 bases at V and 6 bases at J, with 10 bases in the middle. In germline, CDR1 is SEHNR, CDR2 FQNEAQ (reference sequence). This CDR3 is 13 amino acids long.